This T cell receptor beta chain was profiled in a study of preoperative IRX-2 immunotherapy in early breast cancer. Germline values: CDR1 LNHNV, CDR2 YYDKDF (reference sequence). The CDR3 consists of 18 residues. V was pared by 1 base and J by 4 bases, with 6 bases of the junction left unmatched. Noted treatment: preoperative locoregional IRX-2 cytokine immunotherapy. This phase Ib study tested locoregional IRX-2 cytokine immunotherapy given before surgery. Using immunoSEQ multiplex PCR, the repertoire was profiled, and TCRdb retains in-frame clones only, with some absent. The table has around 13,000 clones, about nine tenths seen once; the top ten hold around 30%.

This specimen was taken from a patient treated with IRX-2 immunotherapy. The chain joins TRBV15 to TRBJ2-5; TRBD2 aligns across 16 bases. This clonotype originated in a human donor with breast cancer. CDR3 sequence reads: CATSRGGTSGGAGETQYF. In DNA, the CDR3 is TGTGCCACCAGCAGAGGTGGGACTAGCGGGGGGGCAGGAGAGACCCAGTACTTC.